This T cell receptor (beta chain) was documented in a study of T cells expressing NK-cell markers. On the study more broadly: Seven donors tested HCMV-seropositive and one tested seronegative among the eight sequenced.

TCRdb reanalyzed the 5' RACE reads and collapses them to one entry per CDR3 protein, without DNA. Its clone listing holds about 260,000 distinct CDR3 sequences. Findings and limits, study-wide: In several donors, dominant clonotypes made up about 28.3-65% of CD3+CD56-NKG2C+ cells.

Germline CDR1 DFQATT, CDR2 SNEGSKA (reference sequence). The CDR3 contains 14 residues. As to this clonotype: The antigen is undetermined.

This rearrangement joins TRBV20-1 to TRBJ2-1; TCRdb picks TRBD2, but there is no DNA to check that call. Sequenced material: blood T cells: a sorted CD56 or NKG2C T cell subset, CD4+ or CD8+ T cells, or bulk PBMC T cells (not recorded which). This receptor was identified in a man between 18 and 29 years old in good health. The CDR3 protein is CSARESTVVYEQFF.